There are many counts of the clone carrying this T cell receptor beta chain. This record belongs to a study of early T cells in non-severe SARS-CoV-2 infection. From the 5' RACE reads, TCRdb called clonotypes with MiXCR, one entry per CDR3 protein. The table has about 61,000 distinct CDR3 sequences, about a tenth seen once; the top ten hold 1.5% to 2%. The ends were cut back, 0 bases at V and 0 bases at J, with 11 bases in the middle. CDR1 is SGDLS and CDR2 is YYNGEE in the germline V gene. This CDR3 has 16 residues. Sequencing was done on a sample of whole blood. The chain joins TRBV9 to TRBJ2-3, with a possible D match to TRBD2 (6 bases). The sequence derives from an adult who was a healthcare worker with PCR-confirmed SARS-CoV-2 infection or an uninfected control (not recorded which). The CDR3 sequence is CASSVASGTSTDTQYF. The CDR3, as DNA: TGTGCCAGCAGCGTAGCCTCCGGGACTAGCACAGATACGCAGTATTTT.